Below are 15 T cell receptor beta chains sequenced from a single sample in a study of early T cells in non-severe SARS-CoV-2 infection. One entry per CDR3 protein results from TCRdb running MiXCR on the 5' RACE reads. The table shows more than 20,000 distinct CDR3 sequences, with about 4% occurring only once. Source material: whole blood. Every receptor here comes from an adult who was a healthcare worker with PCR-confirmed SARS-CoV-2 infection or an uninfected control (not recorded which).

The rearrangement links TRBV6-1 to TRBJ1-1, with D hard to call. Per germline, CDR1 MNHNS and CDR2 SASEGT. V lost 7 bases, J lost 1 base, and 10 bases lay in between. The CDR3 extends over 13 amino acids. The CDR3: CASINEWNTEAFF. Written as DNA, the CDR3 is TGTGCCAGCATAAATGAATGGAACACTGAAGCTTTCTTT.

This clonotype was observed at least ten times. This rearrangement joins TRBV12-3 or TRBV12-4 to TRBJ1-1; D remains unclear. The germline V and J ends were trimmed by 2 bases and 1 base, with 14 bases remaining between them. CDR3 length: 16 amino acids. The CDR3 protein is CASSLSRPWANTEAFF. CDR3 in DNA: TGTGCCAGCAGTTTAAGTCGCCCTTGGGCGAACACTGAAGCTTTCTTT.

The J gene is TRBJ2-1, the V gene TRBV5-1, with 7 nucleotides matching TRBD1. Losses at the gene ends were 3 bases for V and 8 bases for J; bases not matched to a gene: 14. This CDR3 is 16 amino acids long. Per the germline V gene, CDR1 is SGHRS and CDR2 is YFSETQ. The CDR3 nucleotides read TGCGCCAGCAGCTCGATCAGGGGCAGGGGGAATTATGAGCAGTTCTTC. This sequence encodes CASSSIRGRGNYEQFF.

This clonotype was counted at least ten times. V gene TRBV29-1 combines with J gene TRBJ2-2; 7 bases match TRBD2. Germline V gene sequence: CDR1 SQVTM, CDR2 ANQGSEA. The CDR3 runs 14 residues. The trim removed 4 bases at V and 7 bases at J, leaving 9 bases unmatched. DNA of the CDR3: TGCAGCGTTGGGACTAGGTTGGAAGTCGGGGAGCTGTTTTTT. This gives the protein CSVGTRLEVGELFF.

This clonotype came up many times. This sequence joins TRBV6-1 and TRBJ1-5; 7 bases match TRBD1. The CDR3 covers 15 residues. Germline V gene sequence: CDR1 MNHNS, CDR2 SASEGT. V shed 6 bases, J shed 0 bases, and the junction held 5 bases outside the gene matches. CDR3 nucleotide sequence: TGTGCCAGCAGCCCGGGGGACAGTAGCAATCAGCCCCAGCATTTT. It specifies CASSPGDSSNQPQHF.

This clonotype occurred many times. The chain recombines TRBV7-2 with TRBJ1-1; D is undetermined. This CDR3 comprises 14 residues. In germline, CDR1 is SGHTA, CDR2 FQGNSA. The V end was cut by 1 base, the J end by 0 bases, with 6 bases between. The DNA for the CDR3 is TGTGCCAGCAGCTTAGTCACGTTGAACACTGAAGCTTTCTTT. Protein product: CASSLVTLNTEAFF.

This clonotype was counted ten times or more. CDR3 amino acids: CASRRTTGNTEAFF. Here the CDR3 DNA reads TGTGCCAGCAGGCGGACGACAGGGAACACTGAAGCTTTCTTT. The V call is TRBV12-3 or TRBV12-4, the J call TRBJ1-1; perhaps TRBD1 as D (6 bases). Trimming pared 6 bases from V and 1 base from J, leaving 12 bases between. This CDR3 is built from 14 residues.

In its sample, this clonotype was seen many times. The chain combines TRBV7-9 with TRBJ1-2; D remains ambiguous. The V gene lost 1 base and the J gene lost 4 bases, with 7 bases spanning the gap. CDR1 and CDR2 from the germline V gene are SEHNR and FQNEAQ (reference sequence). CDR3 length equals 13 residues. The CDR3 DNA sequence: TGTGCCAGCAGCTTAGATGGATTCTATGGCTACACCTTC. Residues: CASSLDGFYGYTF.

This clonotype was seen at least ten times. The J gene is TRBJ1-2, the V gene TRBV27, with D uncertain. The CDR3 sequence is 13 residues long. Germline-derived CDR1 and CDR2 are MNHEY and SMNVEV (reference sequence). With 3 bases removed from V and 1 base from J, the gap between germline ends came to 6 bases. The CDR3 region has the DNA TGTGCCAGCAGTTTCGGGAGTAACTATGGCTACACCTTC. Translating gives CASSFGSNYGYTF.

This clonotype has a handful of counts. This sequence joins TRBV2 and TRBJ2-1; 7 bases are a match to TRBD1. Per germline, CDR1 SNHLY and CDR2 FYNNEI. The V and J ends lost 4 bases and 3 bases, in that order; junction bases with no gene match: 3. The CDR3 has 14 amino acids. CDR3 coding DNA: TGTGCCAGCAGTGTCTACAGGGGCTACAATGAGCAGTTCTTC. This codes for CASSVYRGYNEQFF.

Relative to its sample, this clonotype is medium-sized. DNA of the CDR3: TGTGCCAGCAGCCCCAGTAGTGATAGCAATCAGCCCCAGCATTTT. The encoded protein is CASSPSSDSNQPQHF. The rearrangement links TRBV9 to TRBJ1-5; D ambiguous. Trimming shortened V by 4 bases and J by 0 bases, and 11 bases separated the two germline ends. The CDR3 loop spans 15 amino acids. Germline CDR1 reads SGDLS; CDR2 reads YYNGEE.

The chain employs TRBV7-2 and TRBJ2-7; either TRBD1 or TRBD2 may supply D (5 bases each). The germline V gene has CDR1 SGHTA and CDR2 FQGNSA. The CDR3 runs 17 residues. V lost 5 bases, J lost 3 bases, and 23 bases lay in between. CDR3 sequence reads: CASSHRPGRGGLYEQYF. The DNA for the CDR3 is TGTGCCAGCAGCCACCGACCGGGACGAGGAGGCCTCTACGAGCAGTACTTC.

This clonotype was seen repeatedly, ten times or more. The chain carries TRBV4-1 and TRBJ1-6; D is perhaps TRBD1 (6 bases). V was cut by 0 bases and J by 5 bases, with 23 bases left in between. Germline CDR1 reads MGHRA; CDR2 reads YSYEKL. The CDR3 spans 20 residues. This CDR3 reads CASSQDLQGKWGVHNSPLHF. As DNA, the CDR3 is TGCGCCAGCAGCCAAGATCTACAGGGTAAATGGGGCGTACATAATTCACCCCTCCACTTT.

This clonotype has more than one count but fewer than ten. The chain has TRBV5-6 and TRBJ2-5; 8 nucleotides align to TRBD2. This CDR3 contains 15 residues. V shed 1 base and J 3 bases; nucleotides not matched to a gene: 5. Germline V lookup: CDR1 SGHDT, CDR2 YYEEEE. CDR3 sequence: CASSLLRGAKETQYF. CDR3 nucleotide sequence: TGTGCCAGCAGCTTGCTGCGGGGGGCAAAAGAGACCCAGTACTTC.

This clonotype was found many times. The chain couples TRBV4-2 to TRBJ2-7, with a weak D call TRBD1 (6 bases). V gave up 0 bases and J gave up 4 bases, with 10 bases separating them. Germline CDR1 is LGHNA and CDR2 is YNFKEQ. CDR3 size: 14 residues. The CDR3 bases are TGTGCCAGCAGCCAAGAGTGGCAGGGGTACGAGCAGTACTTC. Protein sequence: CASSQEWQGYEQYF.